The 17 T cell receptor beta chains listed next were all sequenced from one sample in a study of monozygotic twins with inflammatory bowel disease. TCRdb derives one entry per CDR3 protein from the 5' RACE reads, leaving out DNA. The sample table includes fewer than 200,000 distinct CDR3 sequences. Source material: blood. The receptors derive from a human donor with ulcerative colitis or Crohn's disease, or a healthy co-twin of an affected twin (not recorded which).

The chain carries TRBV29-1 and TRBJ1-4; as DNA is missing, the TRBD1 call by TCRdb cannot be tested. The CDR3 is 13 residues long. Germline CDR1 and CDR2: SQVTM and ANQGSEA. CDR3 residues: CSVGQGANEKLFF.

V gene TRBV20-1 combines with J gene TRBJ2-5; no DNA is available, so the TRBD2 call from TCRdb remains unchecked. This CDR3 is 15 amino acids long. From germline, CDR1 is DFQATT and CDR2 SNEGSKA (reference sequence). The chain's CDR3 is CSASQLAGDLETQYF.

The gene calls are TRBV12-3 or TRBV12-4 and TRBJ2-5; lacking DNA, the TRBD1 call made by TCRdb goes unchecked. The CDR3 runs 14 residues. This CDR3 is CASSFFRTYETQYF.

This sequence joins TRBV25-1 and TRBJ1-4. The CDR3 has 12 amino acids. Germline V gene lookup returns CDR1 MGHDK and CDR2 SYGVNS. CDR3: CASSAGSEKLFF.

This sequence joins TRBV5-1 and TRBJ2-1. Germline V gene data show CDR1 as SGHRS and CDR2 as YFSETQ. The CDR3 is 16 amino acids. CDR3 in amino acids: CACSLGYRGSNNEQFF.

The genes are TRBV5-1 and TRBJ1-2; TCRdb's D call, TRBD1, is unchecked because there is no DNA. The CDR3 is 17 amino acids. Germline V gene lookup returns CDR1 SGHRS and CDR2 YFSETQ. The CDR3 loop reads CASSLSPGTGPGSVYTF.

This chain uses TRBV19 with TRBJ2-1; lacking DNA, the TRBD2 call made by TCRdb goes unchecked. The CDR3 contains 14 residues. Germline V gene lookup returns CDR1 LNHDA and CDR2 SQIVND (reference sequence). This chain's CDR3 is CASSIVLGWNEQFF.

The chain uses TRBV5-4 and TRBJ2-3; TCRdb lists TRBD2, though no DNA is available to test this call. This CDR3 comprises 16 residues. The germline gives CDR1 SGHNT, CDR2 YYREEE (reference sequence). CDR3 in amino acids: CASSLAGAGGIDTQYF.

J is TRBJ2-7 and V is TRBV7-2; TCRdb's assignment of TRBD2 cannot be checked, as there is no DNA. The CDR3 is 14 amino acids. Germline CDR1 and CDR2: SGHTA and FQGNSA. The chain's CDR3 is CASSFYLGGGEQYF. Filled out from reference TRBV7-2 and TRBJ2-7, the complete variable domain reads GAGVSQSPSNKVTEKGKDVELRCDPISGHTALYWYRQSLGQGLEFLIYFQGNSAPDKSGLPSDRFSAERTGGSVSTLTIQRTQQEDSAVYLCASSFYLGGGEQYFGPGTRLTVT.

This chain uses TRBV7-3 with TRBJ2-5; TCRdb's D call, TRBD1, is unchecked because there is no DNA. The germline gives CDR1 SGHTA, CDR2 FQGTGA. There are 14 residues in the CDR3. This CDR3 reads CASSLDEPGETQYF.

The rearrangement links TRBV7-9 to TRBJ1-4; absent DNA, TCRdb's TRBD1 call cannot be checked. CDR1 is SEHNR and CDR2 is FQNEAQ in the germline V gene (reference sequence). This CDR3 is built from 13 residues. CDR3 protein: CASSLEGRRELFF. Drawing the rest from reference TRBV7-9 and TRBJ1-4, the complete variable domain is DTGVSQNPRHKITKRGQNVTFRCDPISEHNRLYWYRQTLGQGPEFLTYFQNEAQLEKSRLLSDRFSAERPKGSFSTLEIQRTEQGDSAMYLCASSLEGRRELFFGSGTQLSVL.

The chain is built from TRBV5-1 and TRBJ2-5; no DNA is available, so the TRBD1 call from TCRdb remains unchecked. The germline CDR1 and CDR2 sequences are SGHRS and YFSETQ. This CDR3 is built from 14 residues. CDR3 protein: CASSQNQGEETQYF.

V usage is TRBV12-3 or TRBV12-4 and J usage is TRBJ2-3; the TCRdb call, TRBD1, lacks DNA for checking. The CDR3 totals 14 residues. This CDR3 reads CASIPRGLTDTQYF.

This sequence joins TRBV5-1 and TRBJ2-7. Germline V gives CDR1 SGHRS, CDR2 YFSETQ. This CDR3 spans 12 amino acids. Here the CDR3 reads CASSLGLSEQYF.

The CDR3 here is CASSLTQIQETQYF. The chain employs TRBV7-9 and TRBJ2-5. Germline loops: CDR1 SEHNR, CDR2 FQNEAQ (reference sequence). This CDR3 has 14 amino acids.

V usage is TRBV10-3 and J usage is TRBJ2-1; TCRdb lists TRBD1, though no DNA is available to test this call. Germline V CDR1 and CDR2: ENHRY, SYGVKD. The CDR3 is 13 residues long. The CDR3 loop is CAIRTPAGLEQFF.

The chain combines TRBV5-1 with TRBJ2-7; the D gene TCRdb calls, TRBD2, cannot be checked with no DNA. This CDR3 comprises 14 residues. Germline CDR1 and CDR2: SGHRS and YFSETQ. CDR3 loop: CASSLAPALDEQYF.